These T cell receptor beta chains were read from a single sample in a study of shared clonotypes between healthy human individuals. TCRdb's copy holds only in-frame clones and misses some; the assay was immunoSEQ multiplex PCR. The data contain roughly 770,000 clones, 90% to 97% of them singletons. Material for sequencing was naive CD8+ T cells sorted from blood. All receptors derive from a man younger than 40 in good health. CDR3s include the opening cysteine and the closing phenylalanine or tryptophan. The D gene is left open where the match is weak. Not every row has a clone size; where given, it reads once, few, many or a size class.

j_call | clone_size | v_call | d_call | cdr3_aa | cdr3_nt
TRBJ1-5 | - | TRBV7-9 | TRBD1 | CASSRDRGQDQPQHF | TGTGCCAGCAGCCGAGACAGGGGGCAGGATCAGCCCCAGCATTTT
TRBJ2-1 | - | TRBV7-6 | - | CASSFPGGEQFF | TGTGCCAGCAGCTTCCCCGGGGGCGAGCAGTTCTTC
TRBJ1-1 | - | TRBV7-9 | TRBD1 | CASSLGATGLNTEAFF | TGTGCCAGCAGCTTAGGGGCGACAGGGTTGAACACTGAAGCTTTCTTT
TRBJ2-2 | - | TRBV4-1 | - | CASSQEVLTGELFF | TGCGCCAGCAGCCAAGAGGTGTTGACCGGGGAGCTGTTTTTT
TRBJ2-7 | once | TRBV6-6 | - | CASRDGAYEQYF | TGTGCCAGCAGGGACGGCGCCTACGAGCAGTACTTC
TRBJ2-1 | once | TRBV9 | - | CAPAVLKYWGHDNEQFF | TGTGCTCCAGCTGTTCTTAAGTATTGGGGTCACGACAATGAGCAGTTCTTC
TRBJ2-2 | - | TRBV30 | - | CAWSDLKDPNTGELFF | TGTGCCTGGAGTGATCTGAAAGACCCGAACACCGGGGAGCTGTTTTTT
TRBJ2-7 | - | TRBV13 | TRBD1 | CASSPDRGRNEQYF | TGTGCCAGCAGCCCCGACAGGGGGAGGAACGAGCAGTACTTC
TRBJ2-5 | - | TRBV11-2 | - | CASSGDPSAETQYF | TGTGCCAGCAGCGGGGACCCCTCCGCGGAGACCCAGTACTTC
TRBJ1-2 | - | TRBV6-1 | - | CASIRTGGDYGYTF | TGTGCCAGCATCAGAACTGGGGGCGACTATGGCTACACCTTC
TRBJ2-1 | - | TRBV6-1 | TRBD2 | CASSAGLAPTGVQFF | TGTGCCAGCAGTGCCGGACTAGCACCTACGGGTGTGCAGTTCTTC
TRBJ2-1 | once | TRBV18 | - | CASSPRDQYNEQFF | TGTGCCAGCTCACCTCGGGACCAATACAATGAGCAGTTCTTC
TRBJ2-7 | - | TRBV10-1 | - | CASSADISYEQYF | TGCGCCAGCAGTGCGGATATCTCCTACGAGCAGTACTTC
TRBJ2-1 | - | TRBV11-2 | TRBD1 | CASSLPGQFYNEQFF | TGTGCCAGCAGCTTACCGGGACAGTTTTACAATGAGCAGTTCTTC
TRBJ1-1 | - | TRBV27 | - | CASSRRKTGTAEAFF | TGTGCCAGCAGTCGCAGGAAAACAGGGACGGCTGAAGCTTTCTTT
TRBJ2-2 | - | TRBV27 | TRBD2 | CASSVAGGGELFF | TGTGCCAGCAGTGTAGCGGGAGGCGGGGAGCTGTTTTTT
TRBJ1-1 | - | TRBV6-5 | - | CASSYDRLNEAFF | TGTGCCAGCAGTTACGACAGGCTAAATGAAGCTTTCTTT
TRBJ2-5 | - | TRBV6-5 | - | CASSYSNGYQETQYF | TGTGCCAGCAGTTACTCGAACGGGTACCAAGAGACCCAGTACTTC
TRBJ2-5 | - | TRBV2 | TRBD1 | CASLGGWVEKTQYF | TGTGCCAGCCTAGGGGGCTGGGTAGAAAAGACCCAGTACTTC
TRBJ1-4 | - | TRBV19 | TRBD1 | CATRDRGNEKLFF | TGTGCCACTAGGGACAGGGGTAATGAAAAACTGTTTTTT
TRBJ1-2 | - | TRBV30 | - | CAWSDQGNYGYTF | TGTGCCTGGAGTGACCAGGGGAACTATGGCTACACCTTC
TRBJ2-7 | - | TRBV19 | TRBD1 | CASSSWGQSYEQYF | TGTGCCAGTAGTTCATGGGGACAGAGCTACGAGCAGTACTTC
TRBJ2-5 | - | TRBV10-3 | TRBD2 | CAISARLAEETQYF | TGTGCCATCAGTGCCAGACTAGCGGAAGAGACCCAGTACTTC
TRBJ2-7 | - | TRBV27 | - | CASSLLSQHEQYF | TGTGCCAGCAGTTTATTGTCCCAGCACGAGCAGTACTTC
TRBJ2-1 | - | TRBV10-2 | TRBD2 | CASSGVAGAGRFF | TGCGCCAGCAGTGGGGTAGCGGGAGCGGGACGGTTCTTC
TRBJ2-7 | - | TRBV29-1 | - | CSVEGDSIIEQYF | TGCAGCGTTGAAGGTGACAGTATAATCGAGCAGTACTTC
TRBJ1-4 | - | TRBV13 | TRBD1 | CASRDRRNEKLFF | TGTGCCAGTCGGGACAGGCGTAATGAAAAACTGTTTTTT
TRBJ2-7 | - | TRBV11-2 | - | CASSLEPSYEQYF | TGTGCCAGCAGCTTAGAACCCTCCTACGAGCAGTACTTC
TRBJ2-7 | - | TRBV10-3 | TRBD1 | CAISGDRESYEQYF | TGTGCCATCAGTGGGGACAGGGAAAGCTACGAGCAGTACTTC
TRBJ2-3 | - | TRBV15 | TRBD2 | CATSRTSGGSDTQYF | TGTGCCACCAGCAGGACTAGCGGGGGATCAGATACGCAGTATTTT
TRBJ2-2 | once | TRBV5-1 | TRBD2 | CASSLTLAGGTITGELFF | TGCGCCAGCAGCTTAACCCTAGCGGGAGGGACCATCACCGGGGAGCTGTTTTTT
TRBJ2-2 | - | TRBV7-9 | - | CASSRTPGDSNTGELFF | TGTGCCAGCAGCCGGACACCAGGGGATAGCAACACCGGGGAGCTGTTTTTT
TRBJ2-1 | - | TRBV15 | TRBD2 | CATSYPGLQQFF | TGTGCCACCAGCTACCCGGGACTACAGCAGTTCTTC
TRBJ2-2 | - | TRBV29-1 | TRBD2 | CSVEDREGGGELFF | TGCAGCGTTGAAGATCGGGAGGGCGGCGGGGAGCTGTTTTTT
TRBJ2-1 | once | TRBV28 | - | CASSFVPPENEQFF | TGTGCCAGCAGTTTCGTCCCTCCCGAGAATGAGCAGTTCTTC
TRBJ2-2 | - | TRBV7-6 | - | CASSGVDSSTGELFF | TGTGCCAGCAGCGGAGTGGACTCGTCCACCGGGGAGCTGTTTTTT
TRBJ2-6 | - | TRBV28 | - | CASSQRTGANVLTF | TGTGCCAGCAGTCAGAGAACTGGGGCCAACGTCCTGACTTTC
TRBJ2-7 | - | TRBV27 | TRBD2 | CASSRLAGGNLFEQYF | TGTGCCAGCAGTCGACTAGCGGGAGGGAACTTGTTCGAGCAGTACTTC
TRBJ2-7 | - | TRBV10-3 | - | CAISESTRGRPGQYF | TGTGCCATCAGTGAGTCGACTCGGGGGCGCCCCGGGCAGTACTTC
TRBJ1-4 | - | TRBV10-3 | TRBD1 | CATSPGQGKEKLFF | TGTGCCACCTCACCGGGACAGGGGAAAGAAAAACTGTTTTTT
TRBJ2-5 | - | TRBV11-3 | TRBD2 | CASSSPLAGGGETQYF | TGTGCCAGCAGCTCCCCTTTAGCGGGAGGGGGAGAGACCCAGTACTTC
TRBJ2-2 | - | TRBV6-1 | - | CASSGWAFLNTGELFF | TGTGCCAGCAGTGGCTGGGCGTTCCTGAACACCGGGGAGCTGTTTTTT
TRBJ2-7 | once | TRBV7-9 | - | CASSLGVNEQYF | TGTGCCAGCAGCTTGGGGGTAAACGAGCAGTACTTC
TRBJ2-3 | - | TRBV5-1 | - | CASRSRSTSTDTQYF | TGCGCCAGCAGATCCAGGTCTACTAGCACAGATACGCAGTATTTT
TRBJ2-1 | once | TRBV28 | TRBD2 | CASRERGVYNEQFF | TGTGCCAGCAGGGAGCGGGGGGTGTACAATGAGCAGTTCTTC
TRBJ1-4 | once | TRBV7-6 | TRBD1 | CASGHRGEEKLFF | TGTGCCAGCGGACACAGGGGGGAAGAAAAACTGTTTTTT
TRBJ2-1 | - | TRBV11-2 | - | CASSLWADGHNEQFF | TGTGCCAGCAGCTTATGGGCAGACGGACACAATGAGCAGTTCTTC